Listed below are T cell receptor beta chains from one sample, sequenced in a study of blood T cells in healthy people across ages. TCRdb reprocessed the 5' RACE reads with MiXCR, giving one entry per CDR3 protein. The sample has fewer than 1.5 million distinct CDR3 sequences, 42% seen once. Sequenced material: blood. The source is a woman aged 18-29 years in good health. The CDR3 runs from the conserved cysteine through the conserved F or W. Fields, in order: CDR3 DNA, CDR3 protein, clone size, J gene, V gene, D gene. D genes are given only for firm matches. A row's size may be missing; if present it is once, few, many or a size class.

TGCGCCAGCAGCCAAGATTATGGCGGTAATCAGCCCCAGCATTTT CASSQDYGGNQPQHF few TRBJ1-5 TRBV4-1 .
TGTGCCAGCAGCCAAGGACAGTCCCGCGAAAAACTGTTTTTT CASSQGQSREKLFF . TRBJ1-4 TRBV14 .
TGCAGTGCTCGACCACAGGTTCACAACGGGGAGCTGTTTTTT CSARPQVHNGELFF . TRBJ2-2 TRBV20-1 .
TGTGCCAGCAGCTTAGTACCTGGGAACACTGAAGCTTTCTTT CASSLVPGNTEAFF few TRBJ1-1 TRBV7-2 .
TGTGCCAGCAGCCAAGCATCTCCGGGCGACACCATATATTTT CASSQASPGDTIYF once TRBJ1-3 TRBV3-1 .
TGTGCCAGCAGCGGGGGACAGACCACTGAAGCTTTCTTT CASSGGQTTEAFF . TRBJ1-1 TRBV21-1 .
TGTGCCAGCAGCCGTATTACTAGCGGGACGGGAGGTCGTTACGAGCAGTACTTC CASSRITSGTGGRYEQYF few TRBJ2-7 TRBV6-1 TRBD2
TGTGCCAGCAGTTGGAGGGCCACTGAAGCTTTCTTT CASSWRATEAFF . TRBJ1-1 TRBV12-3/TRBV12-4 .
TGTGCCAGCAGTCAACAGGGGTTGAGCTCCTACGAGCAGTACTTC CASSQQGLSSYEQYF . TRBJ2-7 TRBV2 TRBD1
TGTGCCAGCAGACCCGACGGAAACATTCAGTACTTC CASRPDGNIQYF few TRBJ2-4 TRBV12-3/TRBV12-4 .
TGCGCCAGCAGCCAAGAGGAGGAGGTCTACAATGAGCAGTTCTTC CASSQEEEVYNEQFF few TRBJ2-1 TRBV4-1 .
TGCAGTGCTAGGCCGACGTCCGGGACTAGATTTACCAATGAGCAGTTCTTC CSARPTSGTRFTNEQFF once TRBJ2-1 TRBV20-1 TRBD2
TGTGCCAGCAGCTTAATGCAGGGAAACACTGAAGCTTTCTTT CASSLMQGNTEAFF . TRBJ1-1 TRBV7-9 .
TGTGCCAGCAGTCCGGACGGGAGTAGCAATGAGCAGTTCTTC CASSPDGSSNEQFF . TRBJ2-1 TRBV6-5 .
TGTGCCAGCCATAGCTCCTACAATGAGCAGTTCTTC CASHSSYNEQFF . TRBJ2-1 TRBV27 .
TGTGCCAGCAGTACAGGGGGCTCCTACGAGCAGTACTTC CASSTGGSYEQYF many TRBJ2-7 TRBV2 TRBD1
TGTGCCAGCAGTTCGCCCCGAAATCAGCCCCAGCATTTT CASSSPRNQPQHF few TRBJ1-5 TRBV28 .